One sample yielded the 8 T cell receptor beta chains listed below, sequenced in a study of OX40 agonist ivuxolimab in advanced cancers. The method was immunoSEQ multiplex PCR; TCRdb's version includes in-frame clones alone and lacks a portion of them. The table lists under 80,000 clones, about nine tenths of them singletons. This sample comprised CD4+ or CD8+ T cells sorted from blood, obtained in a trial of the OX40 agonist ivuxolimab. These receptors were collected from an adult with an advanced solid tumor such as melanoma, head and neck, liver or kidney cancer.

CDR3 sequence (DNA): TGCGCCAGCAGCCAAGATAGATGGGGGGCCTACGAGCAGTACTTC. Its translation is CASSQDRWGAYEQYF. This sequence joins TRBV4-3 and TRBJ2-7; D perhaps matches TRBD2 (6 bases). The CDR3 is 15 amino acids. Germline CDR1 LGHNA, CDR2 YSLEER. Between the trimmed V and J ends, which lost 0 bases and 2 bases, there was a span of 11 bases.

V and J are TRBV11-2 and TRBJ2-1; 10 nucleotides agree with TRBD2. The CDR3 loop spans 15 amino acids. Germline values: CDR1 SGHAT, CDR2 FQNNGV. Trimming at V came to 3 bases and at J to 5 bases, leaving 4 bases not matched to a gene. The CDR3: CASSFILAGDNEQFF. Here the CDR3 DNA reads TGTGCCAGCAGCTTCATCCTAGCGGGGGACAATGAGCAGTTCTTC. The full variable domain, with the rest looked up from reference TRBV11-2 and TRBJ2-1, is EAGVAQSPRYKIIEKRQSVAFWCNPISGHATLYWYQQILGQGPKLLIQFQNNGVVDDSQLPKDRFSAERLKGVDSTLKIQPAKLEDSAVYLCASSFILAGDNEQFFGPGTRLTVL.

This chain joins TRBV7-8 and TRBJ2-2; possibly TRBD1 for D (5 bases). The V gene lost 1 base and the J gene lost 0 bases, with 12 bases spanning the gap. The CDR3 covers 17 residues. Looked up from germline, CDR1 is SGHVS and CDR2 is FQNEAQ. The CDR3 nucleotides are TGTGCCAGCAGCTTAGTTGGAGCAGGGACGAACACCGGGGAGCTGTTTTTT. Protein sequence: CASSLVGAGTNTGELFF.

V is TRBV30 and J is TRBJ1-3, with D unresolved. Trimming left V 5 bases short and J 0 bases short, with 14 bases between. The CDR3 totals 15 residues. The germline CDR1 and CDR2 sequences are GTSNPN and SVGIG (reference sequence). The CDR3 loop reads CAWGWRASSGNTIYF. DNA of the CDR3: TGTGCCTGGGGGTGGAGGGCCAGCTCTGGAAACACCATATATTTT.

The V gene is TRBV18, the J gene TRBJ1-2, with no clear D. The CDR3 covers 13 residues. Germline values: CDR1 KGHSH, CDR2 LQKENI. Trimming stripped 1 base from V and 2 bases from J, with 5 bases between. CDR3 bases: TGTGCCAGCTCACCACGGGAGAACTATGGCTACACCTTC. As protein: CASSPRENYGYTF.

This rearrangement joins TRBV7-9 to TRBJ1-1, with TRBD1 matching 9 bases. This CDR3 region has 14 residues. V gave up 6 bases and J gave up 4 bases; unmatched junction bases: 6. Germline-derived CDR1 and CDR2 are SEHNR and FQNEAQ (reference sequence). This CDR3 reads CASSSQGAPTEAFF. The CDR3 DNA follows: TGTGCCAGCAGTTCACAGGGGGCGCCCACTGAAGCTTTCTTT.

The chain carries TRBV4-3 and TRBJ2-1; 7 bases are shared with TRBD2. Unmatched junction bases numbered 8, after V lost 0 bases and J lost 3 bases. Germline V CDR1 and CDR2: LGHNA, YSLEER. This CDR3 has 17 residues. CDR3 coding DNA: TGCGCCAGCAGCCAAGATAATGCTGCTAGCGGCTACAATGAGCAGTTCTTC. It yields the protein CASSQDNAASGYNEQFF.

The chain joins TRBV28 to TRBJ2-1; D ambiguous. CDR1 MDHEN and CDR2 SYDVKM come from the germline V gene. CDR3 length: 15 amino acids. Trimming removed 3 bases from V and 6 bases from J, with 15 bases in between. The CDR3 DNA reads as TGTGCCAGCAGTTTGACTGGCCGAGACGGCAATGAGCAGTTCTTC. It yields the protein CASSLTGRDGNEQFF.